This T cell receptor beta chain was documented in a study of blood T cell repertoires in COVID-19. The CDR3 has 14 amino acids. V was cut by 0 bases and J by 4 bases, with 10 bases left in between. Germline loops: CDR1 LGHNA, CDR2 YNFKEQ. The data were produced by immunoSEQ multiplex PCR, yet TCRdb's version contains in-frame clones alone and is incomplete. The sample lists around 300,000 clones, 75% to 90% occurring once. This rearrangement joins TRBV4-2 to TRBJ2-7, with D maybe TRBD1 (6 bases). Sequencing was performed on peripheral blood. The receptor was derived from a woman aged 25 to 39 with COVID-19, enrolled during active disease. The CDR3 sequence: CASSQEDRIYEQYF. The CDR3 nucleotides are TGTGCCAGCAGCCAAGAAGACAGGATTTACGAGCAGTACTTC.